The next 26 T cell receptor beta chains were all read from a single sample in a study of post-analysis software for immune sequencing data. Study-level findings and limits: In patients, about 5 TRBV segments were more frequent than in controls, with TRBV5-6, TRBV5-1 and TRBV20-1 among them.

These receptors lack a known antigen. TCR beta cDNA libraries had unique molecular identifiers. TCRdb ran MiXCR on the PCR reads and lists one entry per CDR3 protein. Of 750,000 to 950,000 distinct CDR3 sequences in the sample, around 46% were seen once. The sample comprised blood. These receptors were taken from a girl aged 5-17 years with multiple sclerosis.

This clonotype came up a few times. V usage is TRBV2 and J usage is TRBJ2-4; D is undetermined. V dropped 3 bases and J dropped 4 bases, with 19 bases sitting between them. The CDR3 has 17 amino acids. CDR1 and CDR2 (germline): SNHLY, FYNNEI. CDR3 amino acids: CASSETELTITKNIQYF. DNA for the CDR3: TGTGCCAGCAGTGAGACTGAACTCACAATAACAAAAAACATTCAGTACTTC.

The J gene is TRBJ2-1, the V gene TRBV7-3; 8 bases align to TRBD2. Judging by the DNA end, TRBJ2-7 fits better; the J call may be wrong. CDR3 length equals 15 residues. Germline V gene sequence: CDR1 SGHTA, CDR2 FQGTGA. CDR3 DNA sequence: TGTGCCAGCAGCTCTCAAGCGGGGGCGACCTACGAGCAGTACTTC. Translated: CASSSQAGATYEQYF.

This clonotype was observed a handful of times. The chain employs TRBV12-5 and TRBJ2-5; D uncertain. The CDR3 sequence is 11 residues long. Germline V CDR1 and CDR2: LGHNT, FRNRAP. The V end lost 3 bases, the J end lost 5 bases, and 4 bases lay between the germline ends. CDR3 amino acids: CASGFAETQYF. The DNA of the CDR3 is TGTGCTAGTGGTTTTGCGGAGACCCAGTACTTC. Filled out from reference TRBV12-5 and TRBJ2-5, the complete variable domain reads DARVTQTPRHKVTEMGQEVTMRCQPILGHNTVFWYRQTMMQGLELLAYFRNRAPLDDSGMPKDRFSAEMPDATLATLKIQPSEPRDSAVYFCASGFAETQYFGPGTRLLVL.

The J gene is TRBJ1-2, the V gene TRBV24-1; D possibly corresponds to TRBD1 (5 bases). CDR3 length equals 12 residues. V lost 4 bases and J lost 3, with 5 bases in between. Germline V gives CDR1 KGHDR, CDR2 SFDVKD. Here the CDR3 DNA reads TGTGCCACCAGTGAAGGGGACTATGGCTACACCTTC. Its translation: CATSEGDYGYTF.

In its sample, this clonotype was seen a few times. The chain combines TRBV20-1 with TRBJ1-2; D is ambiguous. The V end lost 6 bases, the J end lost 8 bases, and 22 bases lay between the germline ends. CDR1 is DFQATT and CDR2 is SNEGSKA in the germline V gene (reference sequence). The CDR3 has 14 amino acids. The CDR3 loop is CSAPKHGGIEGYTF. The CDR3 nucleotides are TGCAGTGCCCCAAAACACGGAGGTATAGAGGGCTACACCTTC.

The chain links TRBV7-2 to TRBJ2-1; 8 bases match TRBD2. V was clipped by 5 bases and J by 9 bases; unmatched bases: 15. This CDR3 has 16 amino acids. The germline gives CDR1 SGHTA, CDR2 FQGNSA. The chain's CDR3 is CASSPNGLAVPGEQFF. CDR3 DNA: TGTGCCAGCAGCCCCAATGGACTAGCCGTACCTGGTGAGCAGTTCTTC.

V and J are TRBV20-1 and TRBJ2-7; D ambiguous. The CDR3 is 13 residues long. V shed 3 bases and J shed 5 bases, with 14 bases lying between them. Germline CDR1 and CDR2: DFQATT and SNEGSKA (reference sequence). The CDR3 coding sequence is TGCAGTGCTAGCCGAGAAGAGATCCACGAGCAGTACTTC. Its translation is CSASREEIHEQYF.

There are a few counts of this clonotype. The chain joins TRBV27 to TRBJ2-7, with TRBD1 as a possible D gene (6 bases). Germline V gene sequence: CDR1 MNHEY, CDR2 SMNVEV (reference sequence). This CDR3 spans 14 amino acids. The germline V and J ends were trimmed by 5 bases and 4 bases, with 15 bases remaining between them. The CDR3: CASSNDRYPYEQYF. DNA for the CDR3: TGTGCCAGCAGTAACGACAGGTATCCTTACGAGCAGTACTTC.

This clonotype has a count of ten or more. This chain connects TRBV20-1 to TRBJ2-7; TRBD2 matches at 12 bases. Germline CDR1 DFQATT, CDR2 SNEGSKA (reference sequence). This CDR3 region has 16 residues. Unmatched junction bases numbered 7, after V lost 0 bases and J lost 4 bases. In nucleotides, the CDR3 is TGCAGTGCTAGAGATGACCTAGCGGGAGGGCCGTACGAGCAGTACTTC. Amino acids: CSARDDLAGGPYEQYF.

This clonotype was found a few times. The gene calls are TRBV20-1 and TRBJ2-1; D may be TRBD1 (6 bases). The CDR3 consists of 14 residues. Trimming shortened V by 1 base and J by 4 bases, and 11 bases separated the two germline ends. Germline V CDR1 and CDR2: DFQATT, SNEGSKA (reference sequence). Here the CDR3 DNA reads TGCAGTGCTAGAGTCCAAGGGGGATACAATGAGCAGTTCTTC. Its translation is CSARVQGGYNEQFF.

This clonotype was detected only a few times. The rearrangement joins TRBV4-3 to TRBJ2-7; a possible D gene is TRBD1 (6 bases). This CDR3 comprises 14 residues. Per germline, CDR1 LGHNA and CDR2 YSLEER. V gave up 1 base and J gave up 2 bases, with 9 bases separating them. DNA of the CDR3: TGCGCCAGCAGCCAAGGGTCAGGGGCCTACGAGCAGTACTTC. It codes for CASSQGSGAYEQYF.

This chain joins TRBV21-1 and TRBJ2-4; the table's TRBD1 call for D was not verified on the DNA. TRBV21-1 constitutes a pseudogene. This CDR3 spans 20 amino acids. This CDR3 is CASSPPGRDRTLAAKNIQYF. The CDR3 DNA sequence: TGTGCCAGCAGCCCACCCGGAAGGGACAGGACCCTAGCTGCCAAAAACATTCAGTACTTC.

The CDR3 is CASSQVADLTVGELFF. CDR3 nucleotides: TGCGCCAGCAGCCAAGTGGCAGACCTAACCGTCGGGGAGCTGTTTTTT. This chain connects TRBV4-3 to TRBJ2-2; D call uncertain. V dropped 1 base and J dropped 7 bases, with 16 bases sitting between them. This CDR3 contains 16 residues. Germline V CDR1 and CDR2: LGHNA, YSLEER.

The chain has TRBV6-5 and TRBJ2-3; 7 bases are a match to TRBD2. Trimming removed 6 bases from V and 3 bases from J; junction bases left unmatched: 9. The CDR3 extends over 15 amino acids. The germline V gene encodes CDR1 MNHEY and CDR2 SVGAGI. CDR3 sequence: CASRSGGSRTDTQYF. The CDR3 DNA reads as TGTGCCAGCAGGAGCGGCGGGAGTAGAACAGATACGCAGTATTTT.

Regarding this clonotype: Its ends do not fully match the called genes, so a read error is possible. The rearrangement joins TRBV28 to TRBJ1-6; D remains ambiguous. This CDR3 contains 15 residues. Germline V gives CDR1 MDHEN, CDR2 SYDVKM. CDR3 sequence reads: CASRPREGNNSPLHF. The CDR3 DNA is TGTGCCAGCAGACCCCGCGAGGGAAACAATTCGCCCCTCCACTTT.

A few counts support this clonotype. The chain has TRBV9 and TRBJ2-7; 10 nucleotides line up with TRBD2. Near its end, the DNA agrees better with TRBJ2-5, so the J call may be wrong. Germline CDR1 SGDLS, CDR2 YYNGEE. The CDR3 sequence is 16 residues long. The DNA for the CDR3 is TGTGCCAGCAGCGTAGCCCCCGGACTAGCGGCTGCGACCCAGTACTTC. Amino acid sequence: CASSVAPGLAAATQYF.

This clonotype appeared a few times. V gene TRBV12-3 or TRBV12-4 combines with J gene TRBJ1-2; D is possibly TRBD1 (6 bases). V lost 8 bases, J lost 4 bases, and 14 bases lay in between. This CDR3 has 13 residues. The CDR3 is CASRGQYAYGYTF. The CDR3 region has the DNA TGTGCCAGCCGGGGGCAGTACGCCTATGGCTACACCTTC.

This clonotype was counted once. The V gene is TRBV27, the J gene TRBJ2-4, with 10 nucleotides matching TRBD1. The J call may be incorrect, as the DNA end agrees better with TRBJ2-7. The CDR3 runs 13 residues. The germline V gene encodes CDR1 MNHEY and CDR2 SMNVEV (reference sequence). CDR3 in DNA: TGTGCCAGCAAACGGACAGGGGGCTACGAGCAGTACTTC. Protein: CASKRTGGYEQYF.

The V and J genes are TRBV3-1 and TRBJ2-5; 9 positions match TRBD1. The last part of the DNA fits TRBJ2-7 better; the J call may be wrong. CDR1 and CDR2 from the germline V gene are LGHDT and YNNKEL (reference sequence). The CDR3 is 15 residues long. As DNA, the CDR3 is TGTGCCAGCAGCCGGACAGGGGCAGAGGCCTACGAGCAGTACTTC. Amino acid sequence: CASSRTGAEAYEQYF.

In this sample, this clonotype turned up once. The genes are TRBV7-2 and TRBJ2-7; D might be TRBD1 (6 bases). The ends were cut back, 1 base at V and 6 bases at J, with 13 bases in the middle. The CDR3 covers 14 residues. Germline assignment: CDR1 SGHTA and CDR2 FQGNSA. The DNA for the CDR3 is TGTGCCAGCAGCTTAGAACAGGGTATGTTCGAGCAGTACTTC. It encodes CASSLEQGMFEQYF.

As concerns this clonotype: Sequence at one end of the junction differs from germline and may be a read error. CDR3: CASSQETGGTDTQYF. In nucleotides, the CDR3 is TGCGCCAGCAGCCAAGAAACAGGGGGCACCGATACGCAGTATTTT. The chain employs TRBV4-3 and TRBJ2-3; 9 nucleotides agree with TRBD1. The length of the CDR3 is 15 residues. Germline loops: CDR1 LGHNA, CDR2 YSLEER.

The V gene is TRBV7-3, the J gene TRBJ2-3, with D hard to call. The CDR3 runs to 17 residues. Germline V CDR1 and CDR2: SGHTA, FQGTGA. Deletions cut 5 bases from V and 0 bases from J, with 18 bases between. CDR3 in DNA: TGTGCCAGCAGCCACGCCGTCGGTTCCCCTAGCACAGATACGCAGTATTTT. This encodes CASSHAVGSPSTDTQYF.

V usage is TRBV20-1 and J usage is TRBJ1-2, with D hard to call. Per germline, CDR1 DFQATT and CDR2 SNEGSKA (reference sequence). The CDR3 is made up of 15 amino acids. The V end lost 1 base, the J end lost 3 bases, and 15 bases lay between the germline ends. This CDR3 is CSARAAGPIDYGYTF. The CDR3 DNA follows: TGCAGTGCTAGAGCCGCAGGACCGATCGACTATGGCTACACCTTC.

The chain recombines TRBV5-1 with TRBJ2-7; a possible D gene is TRBD2 (5 bases). Trimming pared 0 bases from V and 10 bases from J, leaving 23 bases between. Germline V gene sequence: CDR1 SGHRS, CDR2 YFSETQ. The CDR3 runs 16 residues. The CDR3 bases are TGCGCCAGCAGCTTGGAGGCGTCGGGATGGCAAGAGGCCCAGTACTTC. Residues: CASSLEASGWQEAQYF.

The genes are TRBV20-1 and TRBJ2-7; no definite D call. Germline values: CDR1 DFQATT, CDR2 SNEGSKA (reference sequence). This CDR3 contains 17 residues. The V gene lost 0 bases and the J gene lost 2 bases, with 20 bases spanning the gap. Written as DNA, the CDR3 is TGCAGTGCTAGAGATCCTTTCGAGTCAGCCTTCACCTACGAGCAGTACTTC. Its protein is CSARDPFESAFTYEQYF.

V is TRBV6-6 and J is TRBJ2-1; 9 nucleotides match TRBD1. The germline gives CDR1 MNHNY, CDR2 SVGAGI (reference sequence). The CDR3 runs 14 residues. Unmatched junction bases numbered 6, after V lost 8 bases and J lost 4 bases. For the CDR3, the DNA is TGTGCCAGCGCCCAGGACAGGGGTTACAATGAGCAGTTCTTC. Translating it yields CASAQDRGYNEQFF.